This record concerns one T cell receptor (beta chain) sequence. With random hexamers, roughly 0.45 to 1 ug RNA was reverse transcribed. Using its own MiXCR run on the immunoSEQ multiplex PCR reads, TCRdb lists one record per CDR3 protein. The repertoire holds roughly 75,000 distinct CDR3 sequences, with 93% as singletons. CDR1 and CDR2 (germline): SGHVS, FNYEAQ. V dropped 4 bases and J dropped 9 bases, with 21 bases sitting between them. CDR3 length: 16 amino acids. The sample originates from a study of CD8 T cells in Susac syndrome. About the study: Among sequenced Susac syndrome patients, five or six had active disease and roughly eight were in remission.

J is TRBJ2-2 and V is TRBV7-6; the D call may be TRBD1 or TRBD2 (5 bases each). The clonotype comes from a human donor with Susac syndrome. The sample comprised CD4+ T cells from PBMCs. The chain's CDR3 is CASSSRDGVAPRELFF. As DNA, the CDR3 is TGTGCCAGCAGCTCCCGGGACGGCGTTGCCCCACGGGAGCTGTTTTTT. Looking up the rest from reference TRBV7-6 and TRBJ2-2 gives the full variable domain: GAGVSQSPRYKVTKRGQDVALRCDPISGHVSLYWYRQALGQGPEFLTYFNYEAQQDKSGLPNDRFSAERPEGSISTLTIQRTEQRDSAMYRCASSSRDGVAPRELFFGEGSRLTVL.